This TCR beta chain was captured by sequencing in a study of shared clonotypes between healthy human individuals. Trimming removed 4 bases from V and 8 bases from J; junction bases left unmatched: 14. Germline V gene data show CDR1 as SGHNT and CDR2 as YYREEE (reference sequence). The CDR3 has 16 amino acids. All participating donors were Caucasian adults from Nashville, Tennessee. Replicate PCRs from sorted subsets contained around 200 ng DNA, which is around 29,000 T cell genomes. Some clones are missing from TCRdb's copy, which holds only in-frame ones; the method was immunoSEQ multiplex PCR. The sample lists some 1 million clones; more than 60% were seen once.

This sequence joins TRBV5-4 and TRBJ1-4, with 7 positions matching TRBD1. Input material: memory CD4+ T cells sorted from blood. Sample subset: CD45RA-negative fraction. The source of this sequence is a man younger than 35 in good health. The CDR3 DNA sequence: TGTGCCAGCAGCACCATACCCGACAGGGTCAGAGAAAAACTGTTTTTT. Its protein product is CASSTIPDRVREKLFF.